This section outlines one T cell receptor (beta chain) sequence together with its context. This table comes from immunoSEQ multiplex PCR, and its TCRdb copy is limited to in-frame clones, with some not included. The sample yields almost 200,000 clones, 86% seen once. The sample comes from a study of blood T cell repertoires in COVID-19. The germline V gene has CDR1 SNHLY and CDR2 FYNNEI. CDR3 length equals 15 residues. The trim removed 5 bases at V and 3 bases at J, leaving 5 bases unmatched. This TCR was recovered from a woman between 65 and 79 years old with acute or convalescent COVID-19. V is TRBV2 and J is TRBJ2-2, with 8 bases lining up with TRBD1. The specimen sequenced was peripheral blood. The CDR3 loop is CASSITRGHTGELFF. DNA of the CDR3: TGTGCCAGCAGTATTACCAGGGGGCACACCGGGGAGCTGTTTTTT.